Following are 10 T cell receptor beta chains from one sample sequenced in a study of metastatic and nonmetastatic thyroid tumors. Patients underwent thyroid surgery, and none had received any treatment before it. TCRdb re-analyzed the PCR reads using MiXCR. The sample carries about 36,000 clones, around 20% recorded once. Material for sequencing was blood. These TCRs come from a female donor with papillary thyroid cancer or a benign thyroid nodule (not recorded which). Some clones in this sample may be carry-over from other donors' samples.

The chain recombines TRBV14 with TRBJ2-1; D is ambiguous. Germline V gives CDR1 SGHDN, CDR2 FVKESK. The CDR3 is 13 amino acids. Trimming removed 0 bases at V and 8 bases at J, with 8 bases between. The CDR3 reads CASSQDPRDEQFF. For the CDR3, the DNA is TGTGCCAGCAGCCAAGACCCCCGAGATGAGCAGTTCTTC.

This chain connects TRBV3-1 to TRBJ2-2; no firm D call. The CDR3 is 11 amino acids. The V gene's germline CDR1 is LGHDT and CDR2 YNNKEL (reference sequence). The germline V and J ends were trimmed by 5 bases and 8 bases, with 6 bases remaining between them. The CDR3 spells CASSSRGELFF. For the CDR3, the DNA is TGTGCCAGCAGCTCAAGAGGGGAGCTGTTTTTT.

At least ten counts were recorded for this clone. The gene calls are TRBV9 and TRBJ2-2; no firm D call. The V and J ends lost 0 bases and 8 bases respectively, with 14 bases between them. This CDR3 is 15 amino acids long. CDR1 is SGDLS, CDR2 YYNGEE, per germline. CDR3 loop: CASSVAPTTSGELFF. The CDR3 DNA is TGTGCCAGCAGCGTAGCACCGACGACTTCGGGGGAGCTGTTTTTT.

This clone is medium-sized by share. The chain carries TRBV11-3 and TRBJ1-1; tentatively, D is TRBD1 (6 bases). V shed 1 base and J shed 3 bases, with 9 bases lying between them. The CDR3 spans 14 residues. The germline gives CDR1 SGHNT, CDR2 YENEEA. CDR3 coding DNA: TGTGCCAGCAGCTTAGCCGGGGGCGACACTGAAGCTTTCTTT. Its protein is CASSLAGGDTEAFF.

The CDR3 nucleotides read TGTGCCAGTAGTATCGTCCATGGAGGGAGCTATGGCTACACCTTC. Translating it yields CASSIVHGGSYGYTF. The chain combines TRBV19 with TRBJ1-2; D not resolved. The CDR3 loop spans 15 amino acids. V lost 3 bases, J lost 4 bases, and 15 bases lay in between. From germline, CDR1 is LNHDA and CDR2 SQIVND (reference sequence).

This clone has ten or more counts. The V gene is TRBV12-3 or TRBV12-4, the J gene TRBJ2-1; D is undetermined. This CDR3 spans 14 amino acids. The ends were cut back, 1 base at V and 4 bases at J, with 8 bases in the middle. DNA for the CDR3: TGTGCCAGCAGTTTAGGGCTCAGATACAATGAGCAGTTCTTC. Its protein product is CASSLGLRYNEQFF.

This clone was seen at least ten times. V and J are TRBV20-1 and TRBJ1-6; weak D call: TRBD1 (5 bases). Germline CDR1 and CDR2: DFQATT and SNEGSKA (reference sequence). This CDR3 spans 16 amino acids. V was shortened by 2 bases and J by 5 bases, with 16 bases between the two germline ends. CDR3 in amino acids: CSARKIREGNNSPLHF. The CDR3 DNA reads as TGCAGTGCTAGAAAAATCAGGGAAGGGAATAATTCACCCCTCCACTTT.

This clone occurred a few times. This chain connects TRBV6-1 to TRBJ1-1, with 7 positions matching TRBD1. In germline, CDR1 is MNHNS, CDR2 SASEGT. CDR3 size: 14 residues. Unmatched junction bases numbered 7, after V lost 0 bases and J lost 9 bases. CDR3 sequence: CASSEAGRGRQAFF. The CDR3 coding sequence is TGTGCCAGCAGTGAAGCGGGAAGGGGGCGGCAAGCTTTCTTT.

In this sample, this clone turned up many times. The chain joins TRBV15 to TRBJ1-3, with D possibly matching TRBD1 (5 bases). This CDR3 is built from 16 residues. The V end lost 2 bases, the J end lost 0 bases, and 11 bases lay between the germline ends. The germline CDR1 and CDR2 sequences are LNHNV and YYDKDF (reference sequence). The CDR3 loop reads CATSRTRQSSGNTIYF. In nucleotides, the CDR3 is TGTGCCACCAGCAGAACCCGACAGTCCTCTGGAAACACCATATATTTT.

This clone was seen ten or more times. V and J are TRBV25-1 and TRBJ2-2; D not resolved. Trimming shortened V by 4 bases and J by 5 bases, and 11 bases separated the two germline ends. This CDR3 region has 14 residues. The germline V gene has CDR1 MGHDK and CDR2 SYGVNS. This CDR3 reads CASSGNEETGELFF. The CDR3, as DNA: TGTGCCAGCAGTGGGAACGAGGAAACCGGGGAGCTGTTTTTT.